A selection of T cell receptor beta chains follows, all from one sample in a study of blood T cell repertoires in COVID-19. Here immunoSEQ multiplex PCR was the method, and the copy in TCRdb shows in-frame clones only, minus some. Here the sample spans roughly 200,000 clones, around 90% being singletons. The sequenced material came from peripheral blood. The receptors come from a woman in her late teens or twenties who had recovered from COVID-19. The CDR3 runs from the conserved cysteine through the conserved F or W. Each record gives: clone size, V gene, D gene, J gene, CDR3 DNA, CDR3 protein. The D gene is left open where the match is weak. Not all rows give a size; the values are once, few, many and, for expanded clones, a class.

abundance: few; v_gene: TRBV19; d_gene: TRBD2; j_gene: TRBJ2-2; CDR3nt: TGTGCCAGTATGGGGACTAGCGGGTTCACCGGGGAGCTGTTTTTT; CDR3aa: CASMGTSGFTGELFF
abundance: -; v_gene: TRBV6-2/TRBV6-3; d_gene: TRBD2; j_gene: TRBJ2-7; CDR3nt: TGTGCCAGCAGTTACGAACGACTAGCGTCGTACGAGCAGTACTTC; CDR3aa: CASSYERLASYEQYF
abundance: -; v_gene: TRBV27; d_gene: -; j_gene: TRBJ1-5; CDR3nt: TGTGCCAGCAGTCCGGGGGGGTCAATGGCAAATCAGCCCCAGCATTTT; CDR3aa: CASSPGGSMANQPQHF
abundance: -; v_gene: TRBV3-1/TRBV3-2; d_gene: TRBD1; j_gene: TRBJ1-2; CDR3nt: TGTGCCAGCAGCTTCCTACAGGGGGCTCATGGCTACACCTTC; CDR3aa: CASSFLQGAHGYTF
abundance: -; v_gene: TRBV12-3/TRBV12-4; d_gene: -; j_gene: TRBJ2-2; CDR3nt: TGTGCCACCCCCAGGTTTGACACCGGGGAGCTGTTTTTT; CDR3aa: CATPRFDTGELFF
abundance: -; v_gene: TRBV7-2; d_gene: -; j_gene: TRBJ1-1; CDR3nt: TGTGCCAGCATACCACAGGGTCGAGCTGAAGCTTTCTTT; CDR3aa: CASIPQGRAEAFF
abundance: -; v_gene: TRBV18; d_gene: TRBD1; j_gene: TRBJ2-5; CDR3nt: TGTGCCAGCTCACCATCAGGGGGTCGTTCGGCCCAGTACTTC; CDR3aa: CASSPSGGRSAQYF
abundance: -; v_gene: TRBV9; d_gene: -; j_gene: TRBJ1-1; CDR3nt: TGTGCCAGCTCCGCCACACCGAACACTGAAGCTTTCTTT; CDR3aa: CASSATPNTEAFF
abundance: -; v_gene: TRBV7-2; d_gene: TRBD2; j_gene: TRBJ2-6; CDR3nt: TGTGCCAGCAGCTTGACTAGCGGGATTAGTTCTGGGGCCAACGTCCTGACTTTC; CDR3aa: CASSLTSGISSGANVLTF
abundance: -; v_gene: TRBV7-3; d_gene: TRBD1; j_gene: TRBJ2-5; CDR3nt: TGTGCCAGCAGCTACACAGGGGCGGAAGAGACCCAGTACTTC; CDR3aa: CASSYTGAEETQYF
abundance: -; v_gene: TRBV13; d_gene: -; j_gene: TRBJ1-3; CDR3nt: TGTGCCAGCAGAAGGGGGGGGCGGGTAAGCTCTGGAAACACCATATATTTT; CDR3aa: CASRRGGRVSSGNTIYF
abundance: once; v_gene: TRBV5-4; d_gene: TRBD2; j_gene: TRBJ2-2; CDR3nt: TGTGCCAGCAGCCTAAGAGCGGGAGTTCGGGCCGGGGAGCTGTTTTTT; CDR3aa: CASSLRAGVRAGELFF
abundance: -; v_gene: TRBV30; d_gene: TRBD1; j_gene: TRBJ1-4; CDR3nt: TGTGCCTGGGCGACAGGGGAAGGTCATGAAAAACTGTTTTTT; CDR3aa: CAWATGEGHEKLFF
abundance: -; v_gene: TRBV6-6; d_gene: -; j_gene: TRBJ1-1; CDR3nt: TGTGCCAGCAGCCCCAGTACTGAAGCTTTCTTT; CDR3aa: CASSPSTEAFF
abundance: -; v_gene: TRBV29-1; d_gene: -; j_gene: TRBJ1-4; CDR3nt: TGCAGCGTTGGGCAGGGGTATGAAAAACTGTTTTTT; CDR3aa: CSVGQGYEKLFF
abundance: once; v_gene: TRBV7-3; d_gene: -; j_gene: TRBJ2-1; CDR3nt: TGTGCCAGCAGCTTAAGGGGCGGGACGAACAATGAGCAGTTCTTC; CDR3aa: CASSLRGGTNNEQFF
abundance: -; v_gene: TRBV5-4; d_gene: TRBD1; j_gene: TRBJ2-5; CDR3nt: TGTGCCAGCAGCTTGGGAGGGGGACAGGGGGTCCAAGAGACCCAGTACTTC; CDR3aa: CASSLGGGQGVQETQYF
abundance: -; v_gene: TRBV18; d_gene: TRBD1; j_gene: TRBJ1-2; CDR3nt: TGTGCCAGCTCACCACCGCGCCGGGACAGGGTGAGATATGGCTACACCTTC; CDR3aa: CASSPPRRDRVRYGYTF
abundance: -; v_gene: TRBV7-9; d_gene: TRBD1; j_gene: TRBJ2-7; CDR3nt: TGTGCCAGCAGCCCCAGGGGGCCCATCAGAGGTGAGCAGTACTTC; CDR3aa: CASSPRGPIRGEQYF
abundance: -; v_gene: TRBV9; d_gene: TRBD1; j_gene: TRBJ2-3; CDR3nt: TGTGCCAGCAGCGTAGCCCACCTGGACAGGGGGACAGATACGCAGTATTTT; CDR3aa: CASSVAHLDRGTDTQYF
abundance: -; v_gene: TRBV29-1; d_gene: -; j_gene: TRBJ2-5; CDR3nt: TGCAGCGTTCGCCCCCGCTGGACTGGACAAGAGACCCAGTACTTC; CDR3aa: CSVRPRWTGQETQYF
abundance: -; v_gene: TRBV11-2; d_gene: -; j_gene: TRBJ2-7; CDR3nt: TGTGCCAGCAGCTTAGAGTTTCCGGGTTCCTACGAGCAGTACTTC; CDR3aa: CASSLEFPGSYEQYF
abundance: -; v_gene: TRBV29-1; d_gene: -; j_gene: TRBJ2-3; CDR3nt: TGCAGCGTTGGCCGGAGCACAGATACGCAGTATTTT; CDR3aa: CSVGRSTDTQYF
abundance: -; v_gene: TRBV5-8; d_gene: -; j_gene: TRBJ2-7; CDR3nt: TGTGCCAGCAGCTTGGGAGACAGGTCTACCTACGAGCAGTACTTC; CDR3aa: CASSLGDRSTYEQYF
abundance: -; v_gene: TRBV6-5; d_gene: -; j_gene: TRBJ1-1; CDR3nt: TGTGCCAGCGGGGAGCCTGAAGCTTTCTTT; CDR3aa: CASGEPEAFF
abundance: -; v_gene: TRBV7-8; d_gene: -; j_gene: TRBJ2-7; CDR3nt: TGTGCCAGCAGTAGTAGGGGGTTGTACGAGCAGTACTTC; CDR3aa: CASSSRGLYEQYF
abundance: -; v_gene: TRBV30; d_gene: -; j_gene: TRBJ1-2; CDR3nt: TGTGCCCTAAATCGCCCAAATGGCTACACCTTC; CDR3aa: CALNRPNGYTF
abundance: once; v_gene: TRBV18; d_gene: TRBD2; j_gene: TRBJ2-1; CDR3nt: TGTGCCAGCTCACCAAGACAGCGGGAGCACAATGAGCAGTTCTTC; CDR3aa: CASSPRQREHNEQFF
abundance: -; v_gene: TRBV19; d_gene: TRBD2; j_gene: TRBJ2-7; CDR3nt: TGTGCCAGTAACCTAGCGGGAGGGCCCAACGAGCAGTACTTC; CDR3aa: CASNLAGGPNEQYF